The rows below give T cell receptor beta chains drawn from one sample of a study of radiotherapy plus CTLA-4 blockade in lung cancer. Some clones are missing from TCRdb's copy, which holds only in-frame ones; the method was immunoSEQ multiplex PCR. The sample gives about 82,000 clones, about two thirds of which show up once; roughly an eighth is in the top ten. The sequenced sample was peripheral blood, obtained from a patient treated with radiotherapy plus ipilimumab. Receptors originate from a human donor with non-small cell lung cancer that progressed on radiotherapy plus ipilimumab. Each CDR3 is given with its conserved first and last residue. Fields, in order: J gene, clone size, V gene, CDR3 protein. Clone size is stated in some rows and not others, as once, few, many or a class when expanded.

TRBJ2-7	few	TRBV28	CASSFPPPGRDEQYF
TRBJ2-1	NA	TRBV7-9	CASSPQDYNEQFF
TRBJ2-3	few	TRBV6-5	CASRKRGSFRDTQYF
TRBJ2-5	NA	TRBV5-6	CASSLFYLAGGQETQYF
TRBJ1-1	NA	TRBV2	CASSEGRGGTEAFF
TRBJ2-1	NA	TRBV19	CASSSPGTSGNYNEQFF
TRBJ2-5	NA	TRBV6-5	CASRPRGQETQYF
TRBJ2-7	medium-sized	TRBV28	CASSLGTGGGYEQYF
TRBJ2-1	NA	TRBV4-3	CASSQEEGTGYNEQFF
TRBJ2-7	NA	TRBV7-8	CASSLGFSSYEQYF
TRBJ2-1	NA	TRBV19	CASSIKWDNEQFF
TRBJ2-1	NA	TRBV4-1	CASSQSGAGTGSYNEQFF
TRBJ1-4	NA	TRBV5-1	CASSLGQGGEKLFF
NA	NA	TRBV6-6	CASGRVAREQYF
TRBJ1-4	NA	TRBV10-3	CATSTGRIEKLFF
TRBJ2-1	once	TRBV15	CATSRQGRSNEQFF
TRBJ1-3	NA	TRBV18	CASSPPRSSGNTIYF
TRBJ1-6	NA	TRBV7-9	CASSLDYYRGKGSPLHF
TRBJ2-5	NA	TRBV5-6	CASTQTSGGLETQYF
TRBJ2-1	NA	TRBV15	CATSRDLNYNEQFF
TRBJ2-1	NA	TRBV9	CASSVGTASYNEQFF
TRBJ1-4	NA	TRBV5-8	CASSSGLTVSNEKLFF
TRBJ2-3	NA	TRBV9	CASSFFSTDTQYF
TRBJ2-5	NA	TRBV5-5	CASSLLGGPGETQYF
TRBJ2-3	NA	TRBV6-1	CASGSRTSFPDTQYF
TRBJ2-5	NA	TRBV2	CASSVQQETQYF
TRBJ2-3	NA	TRBV18	CASSPTYTDTQYF
TRBJ2-7	NA	TRBV7-8	CASSLVTSLMYEQYF
TRBJ2-1	NA	TRBV2	CASTLEAGGPGNEQFF
TRBJ2-3	NA	TRBV7-2	CASSTTGGTDTQYF
TRBJ2-5	few	TRBV27	CASSLYGRGETQYF
TRBJ2-1	NA	TRBV5-4	CASSVGASGGYNEQFF
TRBJ1-5	NA	TRBV18	CASSPGSSNQPQHF
TRBJ2-1	NA	TRBV5-1	CASSLGRGGPDEQFF
TRBJ2-1	once	TRBV10-3	CAIASGEPGDEQFF
TRBJ2-3	NA	TRBV2	CASSAGGPTDTQYF
TRBJ2-1	NA	TRBV6-6	CASGTSGYNEQFF
TRBJ1-2	few	TRBV7-9	CASSQDFGGGGGYTF
TRBJ2-7	few	TRBV4-1	CASSRWDTAYEQYF
TRBJ1-2	NA	TRBV5-1	CASSAGQGGAYGYTF
TRBJ1-5	NA	TRBV4-1	CASSQRSSGQPQHF
TRBJ2-7	NA	TRBV19	CASSSTSGGYYEQYF
TRBJ2-7	NA	TRBV5-6	CASSLGQGAVEQYF
TRBJ2-1	once	TRBV18	CASSPPGTQLNEQFF
TRBJ2-7	NA	TRBV27	CASSVTGAYEQYF
TRBJ2-5	NA	TRBV4-3	CASSQDLRGTGETQYF
TRBJ2-3	NA	TRBV7-8	CASSLAGERFQGGTDTQYF
TRBJ2-5	NA	TRBV4-2	CASSLRGQETQYF
TRBJ2-1	NA	TRBV7-3	CASGPTGANEQFF
TRBJ2-3	NA	TRBV28	CASSYPGKIAYQNDEDTQYF
TRBJ1-6	NA	TRBV5-8	CASSGTGGNSPLHF